This T cell receptor beta chain appears in the sequencing data of a study of human T cells and chemical hapten exposure. Study-level results: With patch test score, the counts of PT1 expanded TCRs showed a positive correlation.

Stated time point: patch test 3, about 24 weeks after DPC sensitization. Treatment in this sample: therapeutic diphenylcyclopropenone sensitization with weekly scalp DPC. This clonotype turned up a few times. The target antigen is unknown. Per the germline V gene, CDR1 is LGHDT and CDR2 is YNNKEL (reference sequence). V lost 6 bases, J lost 1 base, and 6 bases stayed unmatched. The CDR3 is made up of 14 amino acids. Methods used by the authors: Sample-level TCR yields exhibited a median of approximately 96,000, with a range of about 23,224 to 700,000. One entry per CDR3 protein results from TCRdb running MiXCR on the RACE reads. TCRdb, not the authors, supplied the V and J calls. This sample has 85,000 to 100,000 distinct CDR3 sequences, with 25% to 35% found just once.

This specimen was whole blood, taken in connection with sensitization to the hapten diphenylcyclopropenone (DPC). The V gene is TRBV3-1, the J gene TRBJ2-7; 7 bases align to TRBD1. The clonotype comes from a man between 35 and 55 years old with alopecia areata. Some clones in this sample may be carry-over from other donors' samples. The CDR3 loop is CASSPTTGSYEQYF. CDR3 bases: TGTGCCAGCAGTCCTACGACAGGGTCCTACGAGCAGTACTTC.